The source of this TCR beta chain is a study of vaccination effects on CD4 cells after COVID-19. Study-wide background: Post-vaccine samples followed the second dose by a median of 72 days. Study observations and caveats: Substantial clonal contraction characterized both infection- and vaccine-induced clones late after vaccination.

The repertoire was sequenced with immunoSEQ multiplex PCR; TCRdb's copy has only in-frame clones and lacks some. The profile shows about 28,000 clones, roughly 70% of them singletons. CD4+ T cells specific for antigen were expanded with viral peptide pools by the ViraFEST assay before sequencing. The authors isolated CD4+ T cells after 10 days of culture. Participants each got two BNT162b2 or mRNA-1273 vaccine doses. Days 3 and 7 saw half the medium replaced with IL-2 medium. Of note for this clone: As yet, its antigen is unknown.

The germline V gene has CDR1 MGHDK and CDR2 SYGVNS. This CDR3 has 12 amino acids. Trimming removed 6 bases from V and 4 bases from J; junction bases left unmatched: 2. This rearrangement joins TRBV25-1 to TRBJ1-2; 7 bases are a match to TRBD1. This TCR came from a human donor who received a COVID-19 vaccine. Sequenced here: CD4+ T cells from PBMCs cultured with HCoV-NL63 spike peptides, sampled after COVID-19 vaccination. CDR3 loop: CASRTGSYGYTF. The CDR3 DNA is TGTGCCAGCAGGACAGGGAGCTATGGCTACACCTTC.